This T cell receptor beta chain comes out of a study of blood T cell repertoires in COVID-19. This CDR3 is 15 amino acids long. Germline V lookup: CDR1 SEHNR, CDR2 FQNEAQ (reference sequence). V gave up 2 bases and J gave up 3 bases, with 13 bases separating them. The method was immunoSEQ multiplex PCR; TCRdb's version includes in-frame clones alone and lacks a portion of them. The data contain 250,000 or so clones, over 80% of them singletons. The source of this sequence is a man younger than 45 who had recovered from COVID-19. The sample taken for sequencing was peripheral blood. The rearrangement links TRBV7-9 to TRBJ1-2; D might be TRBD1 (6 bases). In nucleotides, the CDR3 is TGTGCCAGCAGCTTACCGGGACAAAGGGACTATGGCTACACCTTC. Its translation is CASSLPGQRDYGYTF. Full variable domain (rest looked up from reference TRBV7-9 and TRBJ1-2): DTGVSQNPRHKITKRGQNVTFRCDPISEHNRLYWYRQTLGQGPEFLTYFQNEAQLEKSRLLSDRFSAERPKGSFSTLEIQRTEQGDSAMYLCASSLPGQRDYGYTFGSGTRLTVV.